This record looks at one TCR beta chain sequence and its context. The antigen is undetermined. Some clones are missing from TCRdb's copy, which holds only in-frame ones; the method was immunoSEQ multiplex PCR. The sample contains around 150,000 clones, 95% to 97% of which appear only once. V gave up 4 bases and J gave up 9 bases, with 14 bases separating them. Germline V gives CDR1 SGDLS, CDR2 YYNGEE. The CDR3 is 14 residues long. The source of the sample is a study of cytomegalovirus exposure and HLA in healthy donors. About the research overall: The platform used for the roughly 130 validation repertoires matched that of the 650 to 750 first-cohort repertoires, a later analysis reported. Study-level points and caveats: 150 or so TCR beta chains were listed as cytomegalovirus-associated.

This TCR came from a woman between 18 and 29 years old in good health and CMV-seronegative. V usage is TRBV9 and J usage is TRBJ1-6; a weak D match, TRBD1 (5 bases). Sequencing was performed on PBMCs. The CDR3 DNA reads TGTGCCAGCAGCCCTTTAACAAGGGGTTCACCCCTCCACTTT. Protein product: CASSPLTRGSPLHF.